Listed below are T cell receptor beta chains from one sample, sequenced in a study of long-term antiretroviral therapy in people with HIV. The method was immunoSEQ multiplex PCR; TCRdb's version includes in-frame clones alone and lacks a portion of them. This sample has around 22,000 clones, with just over 85% found just once. This specimen was unsorted PBMCs, taken 1.8 years before starting antiretroviral therapy. The receptors stem from a young woman with HIV. Both conserved end residues are part of each CDR3. A D gene is named only where the DNA matches it firmly. Only some rows state a clone size, as once, few, many or a class for expanded clones.

>TRBD1|.|TRBV10-2|TRBJ1-2
CAISPGQGLYGYTF
TGCGCCATCAGTCCGGGACAGGGACTCTATGGCTACACCTTC
>.|.|TRBV6-1|TRBJ2-2
CAARNGGPHTGELFF
TGTGCCGCTCGGAATGGCGGACCCCACACCGGGGAGCTGTTTTTT
>TRBD1|.|TRBV5-6|TRBJ1-5
CASSSRTGLRPQHF
TGTGCCAGCAGCTCCCGGACAGGTTTAAGGCCCCAGCATTTT
>.|.|TRBV7-2|TRBJ1-6
CASTLNRSINSPLHF
TGTGCCAGCACCCTAAATCGTAGCATAAATTCACCCCTCCACTTT
>.|.|TRBV5-6|TRBJ1-2
CASRGGQGLYAGYGYTF
TGTGCCAGCAGGGGGGGGCAGGGGCTCTACGCGGGCTATGGCTACACCTTC
>.|.|TRBV7-8|TRBJ2-2
CASVQSNTGELFF
TGTGCCAGCGTCCAGTCTAACACCGGGGAGCTGTTTTTT
>TRBD2|.|TRBV7-8|TRBJ2-5
CASSSWEGQETQYF
TGTGCCAGCAGCTCTTGGGAGGGGCAAGAGACCCAGTACTTC
>TRBD1|once|TRBV6-6|TRBJ1-2
CASSYSLTGGVEGYTF
TGTGCCAGCAGTTACTCGTTAACAGGGGGCGTGGAGGGCTACACCTTC
>.|.|TRBV19|TRBJ1-2
CASSPGTKQGYTF
TGTGCCAGTAGTCCCGGGACGAAACAGGGCTACACCTTC
>TRBD1|.|TRBV27|TRBJ1-2
CASRRTGGNSNYGYTF
TGTGCCAGCAGACGGACAGGGGGGAATTCTAACTATGGCTACACCTTC
>TRBD1|.|TRBV5-1|TRBJ1-2
CASSLGQGAYGYTF
TGCGCCAGCAGCTTAGGACAGGGAGCCTATGGCTACACCTTC
>.|once|TRBV27|TRBJ2-2
CASSGTGDTGELFF
TGTGCCAGCAGTGGTACGGGTGACACCGGGGAGCTGTTTTTT
>.|.|TRBV6-1|TRBJ2-4
CASSSRDFSKNIQYF
TGTGCCAGCAGTTCTAGGGACTTTTCCAAAAACATTCAGTACTTC
>TRBD2|.|TRBV5-4|TRBJ2-7
CASSLGTSGVYEQYF
TGTGCCAGCAGCCTCGGGACTAGCGGGGTGTACGAGCAGTACTTC
>TRBD1|.|TRBV19|TRBJ2-2
CASSIGQGGTGELFF
TGTGCCAGTAGTATCGGACAGGGGGGGACCGGGGAGCTGTTTTTT
>TRBD1|.|TRBV29-1|TRBJ1-5
CSVKTGDNQPQHF
TGCAGCGTCAAGACAGGGGATAATCAGCCCCAGCATTTT
>.|once|TRBV7-9|TRBJ2-5
CASSPTQVQTQYF
TGTGCCAGCAGCCCCACACAGGTACAGACCCAGTACTTC
>.|.|TRBV5-1|TRBJ2-5
CASSLRETQYF
TGCGCCAGCAGCTTGCGCGAGACCCAGTACTTC